The 29 T cell receptor beta chains below come from one sample, sequenced in a study of cytomegalovirus exposure and HLA in healthy donors. A multiplex PCR was run with 60 Vbeta primers and 13 Jbeta primers. The protocol was immunoSEQ multiplex PCR, while the TCRdb copy is restricted to in-frame clones and leaves out a portion. The data contain about 150,000 clones, roughly four fifths of them singletons. Sequencing was carried out using PBMCs. These receptors all stem from a man younger than 30 in good health and CMV-seronegative.

The rearrangement links TRBV7-6 to TRBJ1-1; 8 bases align to TRBD1. After removal of 6 bases from V and 6 bases from J, the junction contained 9 bases not matched to a gene. CDR3 length: 14 amino acids. Germline loops: CDR1 SGHVS, CDR2 FNYEAQ. The CDR3 DNA follows: TGTGCCAGCAGTCTCACAGGGGGAAACTCTGAAGCTTTCTTT. Translation gives CASSLTGGNSEAFF.

The chain recombines TRBV9 with TRBJ2-1; TRBD1 might be the D (5 bases). Trimming removed 1 base at V and 0 bases at J, with 14 bases between. The germline CDR1 and CDR2 sequences are SGDLS and YYNGEE. The length of the CDR3 is 17 residues. The CDR3 region has the DNA TGTGCCAGCAGCGTATTTATGGGGCCTCTCTCCTACAATGAGCAGTTCTTC. Protein sequence: CASSVFMGPLSYNEQFF.

J is TRBJ1-4 and V is TRBV27, with TRBD1 matching over 7 bases. The CDR3 loop spans 16 amino acids. Germline V gene lookup returns CDR1 MNHEY and CDR2 SMNVEV (reference sequence). The V and J ends lost 5 bases and 4 bases, in that order; junction bases with no gene match: 10. The CDR3 spells CASSALSGQFNEKLFF. The CDR3 DNA follows: TGTGCCAGCAGTGCGCTCTCGGGACAGTTTAATGAAAAACTGTTTTTT. Combining the CDR3 with reference TRBV27 and TRBJ1-4 gives the whole variable domain EAQVTQNPRYLITVTGKKLTVTCSQNMNHEYMSWYRQDPGLGLRQIYYSMNVEVTDKGDVPEGYKVSRKEKRNFPLILESPSPNQTSLYFCASSALSGQFNEKLFFGSGTQLSVL.

This chain uses TRBV5-1 with TRBJ1-4, with TRBD1 matching over 9 bases. Germline assignment: CDR1 SGHRS and CDR2 YFSETQ. This CDR3 contains 17 residues. The trim removed 4 bases at V and 0 bases at J, leaving 7 bases unmatched. The CDR3 bases are TGCGCCAGCAGCCCCCGGACAGGGGCAGCAACTAATGAAAAACTGTTTTTT. Protein product: CASSPRTGAATNEKLFF.

The chain recombines TRBV5-1 with TRBJ1-1; possible D gene TRBD1, 5 bases. Germline CDR1 and CDR2: SGHRS and YFSETQ. The CDR3 covers 15 residues. V lost 6 bases, J lost 4 bases, and 19 bases lay in between. The CDR3 region is CASTYRPGGVTEAFF. The DNA for the CDR3 is TGCGCCAGCACGTACAGGCCGGGGGGGGTCACTGAAGCTTTCTTT.

This clone has a handful of counts. J is TRBJ2-3 and V is TRBV6-1; 7 positions match TRBD2. Looked up from germline, CDR1 is MNHNS and CDR2 is SASEGT. Trimming at V came to 4 bases and at J to 1 base, leaving 11 bases not matched to a gene. This CDR3 spans 17 amino acids. The CDR3: CASSGGGPENRTDTQYF. Written as DNA, the CDR3 is TGTGCCAGCAGTGGCGGGGGACCCGAGAACCGCACAGATACGCAGTATTTT.

The chain employs TRBV4-1 and TRBJ2-7, with a possible D match to TRBD1 (5 bases). The germline V gene encodes CDR1 MGHRA and CDR2 YSYEKL. The CDR3 consists of 15 residues. The V and J ends lost 1 base and 3 bases respectively, with 13 bases between them. The CDR3 DNA sequence: TGCGCCAGCAGCCAAGTCGGTGACAGCCTCTACGAGCAGTACTTC. It yields the protein CASSQVGDSLYEQYF.

The chain carries TRBV19 and TRBJ2-1; 11 nucleotides line up with TRBD1. Germline loops: CDR1 LNHDA, CDR2 SQIVND (reference sequence). The CDR3 totals 13 residues. CDR3 DNA sequence: TGTGCTGCCGGGACAGGGGGAATCAATGAGCAGTTCTTC. This translates into CAAGTGGINEQFF.

The chain joins TRBV6-5 to TRBJ2-1; maybe TRBD2 (5 bases). The V gene lost 6 bases and the J gene lost 7 bases, with 16 bases spanning the gap. Germline V gene lookup returns CDR1 MNHEY and CDR2 SVGAGI. CDR3 size: 14 residues. The CDR3 coding sequence is TGTGCCAGCAGGAATTCTCTAGCTCAGAATGAGCAGTTCTTC. The encoded protein is CASRNSLAQNEQFF.

This CDR3 reads CASSLQGDSGNTIYF. CDR3 coding DNA: TGCGCCAGCAGCTTACAGGGGGACTCTGGAAACACCATATATTTT. The chain couples TRBV5-1 to TRBJ1-3; 8 bases map to TRBD1. Germline V lookup: CDR1 SGHRS, CDR2 YFSETQ. The CDR3 runs to 15 residues. Trimming cost V 2 bases and J 0 bases; bases outside gene matches: 1.

This chain uses TRBV7-9 with TRBJ2-1, with 15 bases fitting TRBD2. This CDR3 has 16 amino acids. Germline V gene sequence: CDR1 SEHNR, CDR2 FQNEAQ (reference sequence). The V gene end was trimmed by 6 bases and the J gene end by 7 bases; junction bases not matched to a gene: 7. The chain's CDR3 is CASRIGTSGRRNEQFF. The CDR3 DNA is TGTGCCAGCAGAATTGGGACTAGCGGGAGGAGGAATGAGCAGTTCTTC.

The chain links TRBV15 to TRBJ2-5; D gene unclear. The CDR3 has 13 amino acids. Trimming cost V 4 bases and J 0 bases, with 6 bases left between them. Germline CDR1 reads LNHNV; CDR2 reads YYDKDF (reference sequence). CDR3 nucleotides: TGTGCCACCAGCACAGCGTACCAAGAGACCCAGTACTTC. It translates to CATSTAYQETQYF.

The J gene is TRBJ2-2, the V gene TRBV2; 7 bases are a match to TRBD2. This CDR3 has 14 amino acids. V trimming: 2 bases; J trimming: 3 bases; junction bases outside the gene matches: 0. CDR1 and CDR2 (germline): SNHLY, FYNNEI. In nucleotides, the CDR3 is TGTGCCAGCAGTGAACTAGCGGACACCGGGGAGCTGTTTTTT. It codes for CASSELADTGELFF. Using reference TRBV2 and TRBJ2-2 for the parts outside the CDR3, the full variable domain is EPEVTQTPSHQVTQMGQEVILRCVPISNHLYFYWYRQILGQKVEFLVSFYNNEISEKSEIFDDQFSVERPDGSNFTLKIRSTKLEDSAMYFCASSELADTGELFFGEGSRLTVL.

The gene calls are TRBV27 and TRBJ2-2; 9 nucleotides line up with TRBD1. The CDR3 has 17 residues. Germline assignment: CDR1 MNHEY and CDR2 SMNVEV (reference sequence). The trim removed 5 bases at V and 6 bases at J, leaving 13 bases unmatched. CDR3 region: CASSRDREFVYSGELFF. CDR3 coding DNA: TGTGCCAGCAGTAGGGACAGGGAATTCGTTTATTCCGGGGAGCTGTTTTTT.

The J gene is TRBJ2-5, the V gene TRBV7-8; TRBD1 might be the D (5 bases). Near its end, the DNA agrees better with TRBJ2-7, so the J call may be wrong. CDR1 is SGHVS and CDR2 is FQNEAQ in the germline V gene. This CDR3 contains 14 residues. CDR3 nucleotide sequence: TGTGCCAGCAGCTCCCAAAGCCCAGGGTCCGAGCAGTACTTC. It specifies CASSSQSPGSEQYF.

V and J are TRBV9 and TRBJ2-7, with 9 bases matching TRBD2. V gave up 2 bases and J gave up 6 bases; unmatched junction bases: 9. The CDR3 loop spans 15 amino acids. Germline V gene data show CDR1 as SGDLS and CDR2 as YYNGEE. CDR3 in amino acids: CASSVGTSPAGEQYF. For the CDR3, the DNA is TGTGCCAGCAGCGTGGGGACTAGCCCAGCAGGCGAGCAGTACTTC.

The gene calls are TRBV27 and TRBJ1-5; the D is unclear. This CDR3 is built from 14 residues. The V and J ends lost 2 bases and 0 bases respectively, with 5 bases between them. The V gene's germline CDR1 is MNHEY and CDR2 SMNVEV (reference sequence). The DNA for the CDR3 is TGTGCCAGCAGTTTACGAGATAGCAATCAGCCCCAGCATTTT. The encoded protein is CASSLRDSNQPQHF.

This clone was seen only a few times. The chain is built from TRBV4-3 and TRBJ2-3, with TRBD2 matching 7 bases. This CDR3 contains 15 residues. Trimming at V came to 4 bases and at J to 3 bases, leaving 7 bases not matched to a gene. CDR1 LGHNA and CDR2 YSLEER come from the germline V gene. For the CDR3, the DNA is TGCGCCAGCAGCCTGGGGGGGAGGGAGACAGATACGCAGTATTTT. It yields the protein CASSLGGRETDTQYF.

This clone has only a few counts. The chain joins TRBV2 to TRBJ1-2, with 7 bases aligning to TRBD1. CDR1 SNHLY and CDR2 FYNNEI come from the germline V gene. This CDR3 contains 13 residues. V lost 8 bases and J lost 5; bases outside the gene matches: 8. The CDR3 DNA sequence: TGTGCCAGCGTCCGGGACAGCGTTTATGGCTACACCTTC. It yields the protein CASVRDSVYGYTF. The whole variable domain, filled in from reference TRBV2 and TRBJ1-2, reads EPEVTQTPSHQVTQMGQEVILRCVPISNHLYFYWYRQILGQKVEFLVSFYNNEISEKSEIFDDQFSVERPDGSNFTLKIRSTKLEDSAMYFCASVRDSVYGYTFGSGTRLTVV.

As to this clone: One end of the junction varies from germline; a read error may be responsible. This chain uses TRBV7-2 with TRBJ1-1; D is unclear. This CDR3 region has 15 residues. CDR1 is SGHTA and CDR2 is FQGNSA in the germline V gene. This CDR3 reads CASSQLWSGNTEAFF. The DNA of the CDR3 is TGCGCCAGCAGCCAACTTTGGTCAGGGAACACTGAAGCTTTCTTT.

This sequence joins TRBV29-1 and TRBJ2-7; TRBD2 matches at 7 bases. The CDR3 consists of 13 residues. Trimming took 3 bases from V and 4 from J; bases not matched to a gene: 6. Germline CDR1 is SQVTM and CDR2 is ANQGSEA. In DNA form, the CDR3 reads TGCAGCGTTGAGGGGGGGAACCCGTACGAGCAGTACTTC. Its translation is CSVEGGNPYEQYF.

The rearrangement joins TRBV11-2 to TRBJ2-3; maybe TRBD2 (6 bases). Germline-derived CDR1 and CDR2 are SGHAT and FQNNGV. Trimming removed 5 bases from V and 6 bases from J, with 12 bases in between. CDR3 size: 13 residues. Written as DNA, the CDR3 is TGTGCCAGCAGCCCGGGGGAAGAGGATACGCAGTATTTT. Its translation is CASSPGEEDTQYF.

The rearrangement links TRBV6-4 to TRBJ2-1; 7 bases agree with TRBD1. Germline V lookup: CDR1 MRHNA, CDR2 SNTAGT. The ends lost 4 bases at V and 6 bases at J; junction bases unmatched: 9. This CDR3 comprises 15 residues. The CDR3 coding sequence is TGTGCCAGCAGTGTTACAGGGGATCCGCCCAATGAGCAGTTCTTC. It encodes CASSVTGDPPNEQFF.

The V gene is TRBV5-1, the J gene TRBJ2-5; maybe TRBD1 (6 bases). The V end lost 4 bases, the J end lost 3 bases, and 16 bases lay between the germline ends. CDR3 length: 15 amino acids. Germline CDR1 reads SGHRS; CDR2 reads YFSETQ. CDR3 sequence (DNA): TGCGCCAGCAGCCACGATGGGGGCGTTGAAGAGACCCAGTACTTC. The encoded protein is CASSHDGGVEETQYF. Complete variable domain (other parts from reference TRBV5-1 and TRBJ2-5): KAGVTQTPRYLIKTRGQQVTLSCSPISGHRSVSWYQQTPGQGLQFLFEYFSETQRNKGNFPGRFSGRQFSNSRSEMNVSTLELGDSALYLCASSHDGGVEETQYFGPGTRLLVL.

This rearrangement joins TRBV30 to TRBJ1-1; D gene unclear. Germline CDR1 GTSNPN, CDR2 SVGIG (reference sequence). Trimming removed 0 bases at V and 11 bases at J, with 10 bases between. This CDR3 is 11 amino acids long. CDR3 residues: CAWSVGMRAFF. The CDR3 coding sequence is TGTGCCTGGAGTGTAGGCATGAGGGCTTTCTTT.

This clone has only a few counts. This sequence joins TRBV5-1 and TRBJ2-5, with D perhaps TRBD2 (5 bases). The V and J ends lost 7 bases and 0 bases respectively, with 13 bases between them. CDR3 length equals 14 residues. The germline V gene has CDR1 SGHRS and CDR2 YFSETQ. The CDR3 DNA is TGCGCCAGCTTCAACGGGGAGTACCAAGAGACCCAGTACTTC. It encodes CASFNGEYQETQYF.

The rearrangement links TRBV28 to TRBJ2-5, with TRBD2 matching 13 bases. Per germline, CDR1 MDHEN and CDR2 SYDVKM. Trimming removed 7 bases from V and 5 bases from J; junction bases left unmatched: 13. CDR3 size: 17 residues. CDR3 sequence: CASTPGRTSGSGETQYF. CDR3 nucleotides: TGTGCCAGCACCCCTGGCCGGACTAGCGGGAGTGGTGAGACCCAGTACTTC.

The chain is built from TRBV4-3 and TRBJ2-1; D is uncertain. The CDR3 totals 13 residues. Deletions cut 0 bases from V and 9 bases from J, with 9 bases between. From germline, CDR1 is LGHNA and CDR2 YSLEER. The CDR3, as DNA: TGCGCCAGCAGCCAAGATGGTGCGCCTGAGCAGTTCTTC. Translation: CASSQDGAPEQFF.

The chain carries TRBV5-1 and TRBJ2-3; TRBD2 matches 8 bases. CDR3 length equals 15 residues. Germline-derived CDR1 and CDR2 are SGHRS and YFSETQ. The V gene end was trimmed by 6 bases and the J gene end by 2 bases; junction bases not matched to a gene: 8. This chain's CDR3 is CASKIGGAPTDTQYF. The CDR3 nucleotides are TGCGCCAGCAAGATCGGGGGGGCTCCCACAGATACGCAGTATTTT.